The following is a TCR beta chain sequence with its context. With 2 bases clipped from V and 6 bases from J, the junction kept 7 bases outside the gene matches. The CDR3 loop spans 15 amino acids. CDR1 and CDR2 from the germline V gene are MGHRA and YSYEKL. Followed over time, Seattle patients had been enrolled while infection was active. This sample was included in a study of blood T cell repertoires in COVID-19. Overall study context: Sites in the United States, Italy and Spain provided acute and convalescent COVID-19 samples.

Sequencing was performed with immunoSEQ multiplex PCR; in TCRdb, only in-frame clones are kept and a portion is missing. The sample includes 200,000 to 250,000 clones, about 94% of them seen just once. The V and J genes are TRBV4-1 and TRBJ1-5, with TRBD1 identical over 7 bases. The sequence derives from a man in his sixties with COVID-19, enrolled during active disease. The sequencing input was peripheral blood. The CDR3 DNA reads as TGCGCCAGCAGCCAACCAGACAGGGCGATTCAGCCCCAGCATTTT. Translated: CASSQPDRAIQPQHF.